This T cell receptor beta chain is drawn from a study of shared clonotypes between healthy human individuals. Findings and limits, study-wide: Large sequencing depth failed to make sorted-subset sequencing complete, rarefaction showed. Naive subsets, compared against memory subsets, generally had larger estimated richness values. The expectation was that sequencing depth would affect clonotype sharing among donors.

The method was immunoSEQ multiplex PCR; TCRdb's version includes in-frame clones alone and lacks a portion of them. The repertoire holds some 2,500,000 clones, about 90% seen once, with around 0.38% in the top ten. In the case of this clone: What it recognizes is unknown.

The CDR3 consists of 16 residues. V was pared by 5 bases and J by 0 bases, with 14 bases between. The germline V gene has CDR1 SEHNR and CDR2 FQNEAQ (reference sequence). Sequencing was carried out using naive CD4+ T cells from PBMCs. The subset is: CD45RA+ positively selected. The chain carries TRBV7-9 and TRBJ1-5; D is perhaps TRBD1 (5 bases). The TCR comes from a man aged 18 to 29 in good health. Some clones in this sample may be carry-over from other donors' samples. The CDR3 DNA sequence: TGTGCCAGCAGCCCAAGCCAGGGTTCTAGCAATCAGCCCCAGCATTTT. Its translation: CASSPSQGSSNQPQHF.